This TCR beta chain comes out of a study of blood T cell repertoires in COVID-19 (dated by TCRdb to about 2020). A note on the overall study: The collaborator samples originated in the United States, Italy and Spain and spanned the acute and convalescent phases of COVID-19. The material from the prospective study consisted of cDNA or gDNA derived from T cells, B-cell-depleted T cells, or PBMCs. The dataset comprised deeply sampled blood TCRbeta repertoires from subjects exposed to, actively infected with, or recovered from COVID-19. A freely available public database, intended as a resource for researchers studying the immune response to SARS-CoV-2, is where the repertoires were released. The samples were drawn from two sources: the first 160 participants of the ongoing ImmuneRACE study, and over 950 subjects contributed by 6 global collaborators. The sample metadata nearly always contained a de-identified subject ID, COVID-19 status, age in years and sex. Where HLA class I and class II types were available, the types were taken from metadata supplied by the sample provider, not from assay-based typing. General conclusions and limits of the study: How much clinical and demographic metadata was included differed by source and by participant, and the metadata was provided uncurated.

The CDR3 holds 20 amino acids from the cysteine to the phenylalanine. Of all the DNA, just the CDR3 is kept, 60 bases in frame from base 1. The germline V gene sets CDR1 to MNHEY and CDR2 to SVGEGT. TCRbeta CDR3 regions were amplified from genomic DNA by means of the immunoSEQ Assay, a bias-controlled multiplex PCR. On the authors' methods: The number of nucleated cells in each sample was estimated by amplification of reference gene primers within the assay. To quantify the absolute abundance of each unique TCRbeta CDR3 rearrangement, sequence reads were collapsed and filtered. For each sample, productive Simpson clonality was calculated as the square root of Simpson's diversity index across productive rearrangements. TCRdb obtained this table from immuneACCESS and retained in-frame rearrangements with V and J assigned. These tables miss some clones; where compared with another copy, unresolved V genes account for less than half of the shortfall, and the remainder is unexplained. That table supplies the V and J calls and clone size; D and trimming were determined from the DNA. In this sample the table shows tens of thousands of clones, 80% to 90% of which occur a single time. Roughly 5.6% of the sample comes from the top ten.

Each collaborating institution followed its own protocols to collect whole blood in K2EDTA tubes. Collaborator samples were shipped for TCRbeta analysis as frozen whole blood, isolated PBMCs, or DNA extracted from either sample type. Concerning this clone: Its antigen is currently not known. A junction boundary mismatches the germline segment, possibly from a read error.

Sequenced input: peripheral blood. The chain is made from TRBV6-2 or TRBV6-3 and TRBJ2-3; 11 central bases correspond to TRBD2. This receptor was identified in a human donor in a cohort sampled during active COVID-19. For the CDR3, the sequence is CASSPGQGLFSLAGAETQYF. In nucleotide form, the sequence is TGTGCCAGCAGTCCGGGACAGGGACTTTTTTCACTAGCGGGGGCAGAAACGCAGTATTTT.